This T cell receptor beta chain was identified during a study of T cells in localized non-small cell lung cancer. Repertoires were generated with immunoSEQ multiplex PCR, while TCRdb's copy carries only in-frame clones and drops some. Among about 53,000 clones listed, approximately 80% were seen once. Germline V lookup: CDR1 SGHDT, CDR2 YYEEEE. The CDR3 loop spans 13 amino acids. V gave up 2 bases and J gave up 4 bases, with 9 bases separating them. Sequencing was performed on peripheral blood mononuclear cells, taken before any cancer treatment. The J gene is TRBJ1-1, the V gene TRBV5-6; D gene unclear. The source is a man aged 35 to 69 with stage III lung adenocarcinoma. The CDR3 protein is CASSFGPGTEAFF. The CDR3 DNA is TGTGCCAGCAGCTTTGGGCCGGGCACTGAAGCTTTCTTT.